The rows below give T cell receptor beta chains drawn from one sample of a study of T cell clones after liver transplantation. Using immunoSEQ multiplex PCR, the repertoire was profiled, and TCRdb retains in-frame clones only, with some absent. The repertoire includes approximately 25,000 clones, 55% to 70% of them detected once, and approximately 2.9% sits in the top ten. Sequencing was performed on CD4+ T cells from blood, taken before liver transplant. Every receptor here comes from a human donor who received a liver transplant. Both conserved end residues are part of each CDR3.

V: TRBV11-3; CDR3: CASSLGGGATNEQFF
V: TRBV6-6; CDR3: CASTSESTDTQYF
V: TRBV27; CDR3: CASSGNNGGETQYF
V: TRBV5-1; CDR3: CASSLVSTGLSGANVLTF
V: TRBV29-1; CDR3: CSVGQGGGKKLFF
V: TRBV5-1; CDR3: CASSWGQGKNTEAFF
V: TRBV11-3; CDR3: CASSGGWGDVAGELFF
V: TRBV7-9; CDR3: CASSDTGQGEKLFF
V: TRBV6-5; CDR3: CASSPGPYEQYF
V: TRBV10-3; CDR3: CAISAENYGYTF
V: TRBV28; CDR3: CASSWVQGDTQYF
V: TRBV11-2; CDR3: CASSLERVNEQFF
V: TRBV14; CDR3: CASSQDLWDTQYF
V: TRBV19; CDR3: CASSIPGGTEAFF
V: TRBV5-1; CDR3: CASSREVNNEQFF
V: TRBV5-1; CDR3: CASSFGQGAKNSPLHF
V: TRBV12-1; CDR3: CASSFAVSWRMANTGELFF
V: TRBV5-1; CDR3: CASSPPGTSGTDTQYF
V: TRBV19; CDR3: CATSGLAGRNEQFF
V: TRBV9; CDR3: CASSVGGQSNYGYTF
V: TRBV6-1; CDR3: CASSERGLKYGYTF
V: TRBV30; CDR3: CAWSVRWDTGELFF
V: TRBV7-6; CDR3: CASSLEAPGQGRLAGGTDTQYF
V: TRBV7-2; CDR3: CASSRNTEAFF
V: TRBV7-2; CDR3: CASSLAPGPNTGELFF
V: TRBV5-1; CDR3: CASSLAASGYTDTQYF
V: TRBV7-9; CDR3: CASSSPGGETQYF
V: TRBV7-8; CDR3: CASSMGREGSSYNEQFF
V: TRBV6-1; CDR3: CASSWGVLEQYF
V: TRBV7-2; CDR3: CASSLGIAMNTQYF
V: TRBV27; CDR3: CASSDRLKGYTF
V: TRBV27; CDR3: CASSARQGYEQFF
V: TRBV18; CDR3: CASSFPGQGTGGYTF
V: TRBV7-2; CDR3: CASSVRTSGRRTDTQYF
V: TRBV7-2; CDR3: CASSPDYGEAFF
V: TRBV7-8; CDR3: CASSFLIRGLDNEQFF
V: TRBV6-1; CDR3: CASSEASTGELFF
V: TRBV7-2; CDR3: CASSPGTSGSLGEQFF
V: TRBV10-1; CDR3: CASSKVAGGPNEQFF
V: TRBV30; CDR3: CAWSVGYYNEQFF
V: TRBV7-8; CDR3: CASSPAGQAKNSPLHF
V: TRBV20-1; CDR3: CSARVGGYTF
V: TRBV6-1; CDR3: CASSEAGQGRIYNSPLHF
V: TRBV4-3; CDR3: CASSQEQGGQPQHF
V: TRBV28; CDR3: CASSQGVRGHTDTQYF
V: TRBV10-3; CDR3: CAISETGLAGDHEQFF
V: TRBV5-1; CDR3: CASSPQAGTRETEAFF
V: TRBV27; CDR3: CASSFSYNSPLHF